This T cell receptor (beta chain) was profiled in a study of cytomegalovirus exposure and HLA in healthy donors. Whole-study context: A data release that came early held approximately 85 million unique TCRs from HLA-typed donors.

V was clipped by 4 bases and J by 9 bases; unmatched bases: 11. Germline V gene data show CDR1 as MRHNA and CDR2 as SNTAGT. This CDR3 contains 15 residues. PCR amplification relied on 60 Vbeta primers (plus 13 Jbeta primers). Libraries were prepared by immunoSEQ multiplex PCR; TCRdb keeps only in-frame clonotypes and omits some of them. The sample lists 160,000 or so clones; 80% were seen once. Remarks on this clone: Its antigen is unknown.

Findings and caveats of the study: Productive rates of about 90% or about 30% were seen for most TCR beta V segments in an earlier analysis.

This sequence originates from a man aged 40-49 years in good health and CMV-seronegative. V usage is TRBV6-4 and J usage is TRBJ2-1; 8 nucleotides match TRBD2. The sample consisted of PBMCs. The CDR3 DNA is TGTGCCAGCAGTGCCGAGAGCGGGAGATCTAGTGAGCAGTTCTTC. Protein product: CASSAESGRSSEQFF.